These T cell receptor beta chains were read from a single sample in a study of blood T cell repertoires in COVID-19. Measured with immunoSEQ multiplex PCR; TCRdb has only the in-frame clones, and not every one. Here the sample spans roughly 18,000 clones, 77% being singletons. Material for sequencing was peripheral blood. The receptors come from a man in his 70s with COVID-19, enrolled during active disease. The CDR3 runs from the conserved cysteine through the conserved F or W. Fields, in order: CDR3 protein, CDR3 DNA, D gene, J gene, clone size, V gene. D genes are given only for firm matches. Size tells how often a clone was seen (once, few, many) or the class of an expanded clone, and some rows leave it out.

CDR3aa: CASSLDSVGTNRRGYTF; CDR3nt: TGCGCCAGCAGCTTGGACTCGGTCGGGACAAACCGGCGGGGCTACACCTTC; d_gene: .; j_gene: TRBJ1-2; abundance: .; v_gene: TRBV5-1
CDR3aa: CASSLESQGVGNTIYF; CDR3nt: TGCGCCAGCAGCTTGGAGTCACAGGGTGTTGGAAACACCATATATTTT; d_gene: .; j_gene: TRBJ1-3; abundance: .; v_gene: TRBV5-1
CDR3aa: CSASSRWNTEAFF; CDR3nt: TGCAGTGCTAGTAGTCGGTGGAACACTGAAGCTTTCTTT; d_gene: .; j_gene: TRBJ1-1; abundance: .; v_gene: TRBV20-1
CDR3aa: CSVKSLAGDSYEQYF; CDR3nt: TGCAGCGTTAAGAGCCTAGCGGGAGACTCCTACGAGCAGTACTTC; d_gene: TRBD2; j_gene: TRBJ2-7; abundance: .; v_gene: TRBV29-1
CDR3aa: CASSIQTGAQEPQHF; CDR3nt: TGTGCCAGTAGTATCCAGACAGGAGCTCAGGAGCCCCAGCATTTT; d_gene: .; j_gene: TRBJ1-5; abundance: .; v_gene: TRBV19
CDR3aa: CASSLISRAEETQYF; CDR3nt: TGCGCCAGCAGCTTGATAAGCAGGGCAGAAGAGACCCAGTACTTC; d_gene: .; j_gene: TRBJ2-5; abundance: .; v_gene: TRBV5-1
CDR3aa: CASSVGISGQGDYGYTF; CDR3nt: TGTGCCAGCAGCGTAGGGATTTCGGGACAGGGGGACTATGGCTACACCTTC; d_gene: TRBD1; j_gene: TRBJ1-2; abundance: once; v_gene: TRBV9
CDR3aa: CASSFRADTQYF; CDR3nt: TGCGCCAGCAGCTTCAGGGCAGATACGCAGTATTTT; d_gene: .; j_gene: TRBJ2-3; abundance: .; v_gene: TRBV5-1
CDR3aa: CASSSGSTQPQHF; CDR3nt: TGTGCCAGCTCATCGGGTAGCACTCAGCCCCAGCATTTT; d_gene: .; j_gene: TRBJ1-5; abundance: .; v_gene: TRBV18
CDR3aa: CASSYSGADTQYF; CDR3nt: TGTGCCAGCAGTTACTCCGGGGCAGATACGCAGTATTTT; d_gene: .; j_gene: TRBJ2-3; abundance: .; v_gene: TRBV6-2/TRBV6-3
CDR3aa: CASSHRRQGADSPLHF; CDR3nt: TGTGCCAGCTCACACCGCAGACAGGGGGCTGATTCACCCCTCCACTTT; d_gene: TRBD1; j_gene: TRBJ1-6; abundance: .; v_gene: TRBV18
CDR3aa: CASSAEGSDQPQHF; CDR3nt: TGTGCCAGCAGCGCGGAGGGGTCGGATCAGCCCCAGCATTTT; d_gene: .; j_gene: TRBJ1-5; abundance: .; v_gene: TRBV2
CDR3aa: CAISEPGQERSPLHF; CDR3nt: TGTGCCATCAGTGAGCCGGGACAGGAACGTTCACCCCTCCACTTT; d_gene: TRBD1; j_gene: TRBJ1-6; abundance: .; v_gene: TRBV10-3
CDR3aa: CASSQVRGGYTDTQYF; CDR3nt: TGCGCCAGCAGCCAAGTACGCGGGGGGTACACAGATACGCAGTATTTT; d_gene: TRBD2; j_gene: TRBJ2-3; abundance: .; v_gene: TRBV4-3